This TCR beta chain originates from a study of blood T cell repertoires in COVID-19. Background on the study: The analysed material was cDNA or gDNA that came from T cells, B-cell-depleted T cells, or PBMCs.

With V trimmed by 5 bases and J by 0 bases, 6 bases remained unmatched. The CDR3 consists of 16 residues. Germline CDR1 reads KGHSH; CDR2 reads LQKENI. Sequencing used immunoSEQ multiplex PCR; TCRdb keeps in-frame clones, though not all of them. The sample has 160,000 or so clones, just under 80% seen once. The clonotype originates from a man aged 70 or older with active or convalescent COVID-19. The source material was peripheral blood. The chain uses TRBV18 and TRBJ1-4; 7 bases align to TRBD1. The CDR3 DNA follows: TGTGCCAGCTCAACAGGCACAGGGGCAACTAATGAAAAACTGTTTTTT. Amino acids: CASSTGTGATNEKLFF.